These 24 T cell receptor beta chains came from one sample sequenced in a study of blood T cell dynamics during melanoma immunotherapy. Time point noted: week 3, after first cycle of checkpoint inhibitor. TCRdb's copy holds only in-frame clones and misses some; the assay was immunoSEQ multiplex PCR. The data contain 10,000 to 15,000 clones, around 90% of them singletons. Specimen: effector memory CD8+ T cells from blood, collected from a patient treated with checkpoint blockade. Receptor source: a human donor with melanoma.

The chain links TRBV29-1 to TRBJ2-5, with a possible D match to TRBD2 (5 bases). The end of the DNA aligns better with TRBJ2-7, so the J call may be wrong. CDR1 and CDR2 from the germline V gene are SQVTM and ANQGSEA. The CDR3 extends over 15 amino acids. CDR3 sequence reads: CSVEPLGSGNYEQYF. The DNA for the CDR3 is TGCAGCGTTGAGCCCCTAGGCTCGGGGAACTACGAGCAGTACTTC.

This rearrangement joins TRBV27 to TRBJ1-2; weak D call: TRBD1 (6 bases). CDR3 size: 13 residues. Germline CDR1 and CDR2: MNHEY and SMNVEV (reference sequence). Between the trimmed V and J ends, which lost 2 bases and 7 bases, there was a span of 11 bases. The CDR3 region has the DNA TGTGCCAGCAGTTTACCTTCGGGGGCTGGCTACACCTTC. It yields the protein CASSLPSGAGYTF.

The J gene is TRBJ2-1, the V gene TRBV11-3; tentatively, D is TRBD2 (6 bases). The V and J ends lost 5 bases and 6 bases respectively, with 17 bases between them. Germline CDR1 SGHNT, CDR2 YENEEA. The CDR3 sequence is 15 residues long. The CDR3 DNA reads as TGTGCCAGCAGCCCCCGCGGAGGGCCTACCAATGAGCAGTTCTTC. Protein: CASSPRGGPTNEQFF.

The chain links TRBV14 to TRBJ2-7; D ambiguous. This CDR3 is built from 12 residues. Germline V CDR1 and CDR2: SGHDN, FVKESK. V lost 4 bases to trimming and J lost 4 bases, with 8 bases between them. The CDR3 region has the DNA TGTGCCAGCAGCCCCTGGGAATACGAGCAGTACTTC. Its translation is CASSPWEYEQYF.

In this sample, this clone turned up once. The chain is built from TRBV23-1 and TRBJ1-5; 7 positions match TRBD1. TRBV23-1 counts as an open reading frame of uncertain function. The V gene end was trimmed by 2 bases and the J gene end by 4 bases; junction bases not matched to a gene: 26. The CDR3 is 22 amino acids. CDR3 DNA sequence: TGCGCCAGCAGTCAAGCCAAATATCCTCACCGCAAATCACCGACAGGGAATCAGCCCCAGCATTTT. It translates to CASSQAKYPHRKSPTGNQPQHF.

Only a few counts were recorded for this clone. The rearrangement joins TRBV7-9 to TRBJ2-7, with D hard to call. Germline CDR1 is SEHNR and CDR2 is FQNEAQ (reference sequence). This CDR3 has 12 amino acids. V was clipped by 6 bases and J by 7 bases, with 13 bases between them. The CDR3 here is CASRDRTTEQYF. CDR3 bases: TGTGCCAGCAGGGACCGAACCACTGAGCAGTACTTC.

The chain combines TRBV28 with TRBJ2-7; a possible D gene is TRBD1 (7 bases). V lost 9 bases to trimming and J lost 6 bases, with 21 bases between them. This CDR3 has 14 residues. From germline, CDR1 is MDHEN and CDR2 SYDVKM. CDR3 loop: CASILTGTFGEQYF. The CDR3 DNA sequence: TGTGCCAGTATCCTGACAGGGACTTTCGGCGAGCAGTACTTC.

The chain uses TRBV19 and TRBJ1-5; 8 bases fit TRBD1. The J segment lost 7 bases and the V segment lost 5 bases, leaving 4 bases of the junction unmatched. Germline V gene sequence: CDR1 LNHDA, CDR2 SQIVND (reference sequence). The CDR3 sequence is 13 residues long. CDR3 protein: CASSGQGVQPQHF. The CDR3 nucleotides read TGTGCCAGTAGTGGACAGGGCGTACAGCCCCAGCATTTT.

This clone was recorded once. The chain employs TRBV23-1 and TRBJ1-3; 7 bases match TRBD1. TRBV23-1 is an ORF, with its function uncertain. V was clipped by 8 bases and J by 2 bases; unmatched bases: 9. The CDR3 contains 15 residues. Written as DNA, the CDR3 is TGCGCCAGCCCTACGACAGGGAGGACTGGAAACACCATATATTTT. This encodes CASPTTGRTGNTIYF.

The J gene is TRBJ2-1, the V gene TRBV5-4; no clear D gene. Trimming took 0 bases from V and 11 from J, leaving 6 bases between them. Germline loops: CDR1 SGHNT, CDR2 YYREEE (reference sequence). CDR3 length: 11 residues. CDR3 nucleotide sequence: TGTGCCAGCAGCTTGGGATCCCAGCAGTTCTTC. Its protein is CASSLGSQQFF.

The rearrangement links TRBV4-3 to TRBJ2-3; D is uncertain. V lost 5 bases, J lost 4 bases, and 4 bases lay in between. CDR3 length equals 11 residues. Germline V gene data show CDR1 as LGHNA and CDR2 as YSLEER. In DNA form, the CDR3 reads TGCGCCAGCAGCGGGGCAGATACGCAGTATTTT. Amino acids: CASSGADTQYF.

This clone was recorded only once. The chain carries TRBV7-8 and TRBJ2-7, with TRBD1 matching 10 bases. Looked up from germline, CDR1 is SGHVS and CDR2 is FQNEAQ. There are 14 residues in the CDR3. With V trimmed by 4 bases and J by 3 bases, 3 bases remained unmatched. The CDR3, as DNA: TGTGCCAGCAGCTCGGGACAGGGGATCTACGAGCAGTACTTC. Encoded protein: CASSSGQGIYEQYF. The whole variable domain, remainder taken from reference TRBV7-8 and TRBJ2-7, is GAGVSQSPRYKVAKRGQDVALRCDPISGHVSLFWYQQALGQGPEFLTYFQNEAQLDKSGLPSDRFFAERPEGSVSTLKIQRTQQEDSAVYLCASSSGQGIYEQYFGPGTRLTVT.

The chain couples TRBV7-9 to TRBJ2-7, with 10 positions matching TRBD1. The junction had 2 bases not matched to a gene; V was cut back by 1 base and J by 2 bases. The CDR3 covers 15 residues. Germline CDR1 reads SEHNR; CDR2 reads FQNEAQ (reference sequence). The CDR3 loop reads CASSLEGTGAYEQYF. The DNA of the CDR3 is TGTGCCAGCAGCTTAGAGGGGACAGGGGCCTACGAGCAGTACTTC.

The chain links TRBV5-5 to TRBJ2-3; no definite D call. Trimming stripped 6 bases from V and 5 bases from J, with 13 bases between. In germline, CDR1 is SGHKS, CDR2 YYEKEE (reference sequence). The CDR3 has 13 amino acids. This CDR3 reads CASTADLVDTQYF. The CDR3 DNA reads as TGTGCCAGCACCGCCGACCTGGTAGATACGCAGTATTTT.

V gene TRBV19 combines with J gene TRBJ1-5; no definite D call. V was clipped by 6 bases and J by 0 bases, with 6 bases between them. The CDR3 spans 13 residues. Germline loops: CDR1 LNHDA, CDR2 SQIVND (reference sequence). This CDR3 reads CASSTFSNQPQHF. The CDR3, as DNA: TGTGCCAGTAGCACATTTAGCAATCAGCCCCAGCATTTT.

V gene TRBV4-1 combines with J gene TRBJ1-5; a possible D gene is TRBD1 (5 bases). The germline gives CDR1 MGHRA, CDR2 YSYEKL. V lost 0 bases and J 6 bases, leaving 18 bases between the germline ends. CDR3 length equals 17 residues. Written as DNA, the CDR3 is TGCGCCAGCAGCCAAGAGGGCGTAGGCGGGGGTGGTCAGCCCCAGCATTTT. Translation gives CASSQEGVGGGGQPQHF.

The genes are TRBV11-3 and TRBJ2-1, with D possibly being TRBD1 or TRBD2 (5 bases each). CDR3 length: 17 amino acids. Trimming cost V 2 bases and J 0 bases, with 14 bases left between them. In germline, CDR1 is SGHNT, CDR2 YENEEA. For the CDR3, the DNA is TGTGCCAGCAGCTTATTCCGGGGCAGCCCCTCCTACAATGAGCAGTTCTTC. The encoded protein is CASSLFRGSPSYNEQFF.

The gene calls are TRBV2 and TRBJ2-7; 7 bases are a match to TRBD2. This CDR3 is built from 15 residues. Germline V gives CDR1 SNHLY, CDR2 FYNNEI. The trim removed 6 bases at V and 1 base at J, leaving 9 bases unmatched. The CDR3 here is CASSQRASGSYEQYF. The CDR3 nucleotides read TGTGCCAGCAGCCAACGGGCTAGCGGATCCTACGAGCAGTACTTC.

The chain has TRBV29-1 and TRBJ2-1; no firm D call. V lost 6 bases and J 7 bases, leaving 13 bases between the germline ends. Germline-derived CDR1 and CDR2 are SQVTM and ANQGSEA. The CDR3 has 12 residues. The CDR3 sequence is CSVLFPENEQFF. Here the CDR3 DNA reads TGCAGCGTACTCTTCCCGGAGAATGAGCAGTTCTTC.

This chain links TRBV19 with TRBJ1-5; D uncertain. V lost 9 bases, J lost 0 bases, and 9 bases lay in between. The CDR3 totals 13 residues. Germline lookup yields CDR1 LNHDA and CDR2 SQIVND (reference sequence). CDR3 sequence (DNA): TGTGCCAGACCCTCGTATAGCAATCAGCCCCAGCATTTT. This sequence encodes CARPSYSNQPQHF.

This clone was detected once. The chain has TRBV6-6 and TRBJ2-3; D not certain. V lost 2 bases and J lost 5, with 2 bases in between. The CDR3 has 11 amino acids. CDR1 and CDR2 from the germline V gene are MNHNY and SVGAGI (reference sequence). In DNA, the CDR3 is TGTGCCAGCAGTTACGGAGATACGCAGTATTTT. Translating gives CASSYGDTQYF.

The CDR3 nucleotides read TGTGCCAGTAGTATTTTTACAGATACGCAGTATTTT. This translates into CASSIFTDTQYF. The chain combines TRBV19 with TRBJ2-3; D gene ambiguous. The V end lost 3 bases, the J end lost 3 bases, and 4 bases lay between the germline ends. This CDR3 has 12 amino acids. Germline V gene lookup returns CDR1 LNHDA and CDR2 SQIVND (reference sequence).

The chain is built from TRBV19 and TRBJ1-1; the D is unclear. In germline, CDR1 is LNHDA, CDR2 SQIVND (reference sequence). Trimming removed 7 bases at V and 0 bases at J, with 9 bases between. The CDR3 is 13 residues long. In DNA form, the CDR3 reads TGTGCCAGTACTTTGGGCGTGAACACTGAAGCTTTCTTT. Its translation: CASTLGVNTEAFF.

V and J are TRBV29-1 and TRBJ2-7; TRBD2 aligns across 8 bases. This CDR3 contains 12 residues. After removal of 2 bases from V and 3 bases from J, the junction contained 0 bases not matched to a gene. Germline V gene sequence: CDR1 SQVTM, CDR2 ANQGSEA. The CDR3 DNA sequence: TGCAGCGTTGAAACTAGCGGCTACGAGCAGTACTTC. Amino acid sequence: CSVETSGYEQYF.